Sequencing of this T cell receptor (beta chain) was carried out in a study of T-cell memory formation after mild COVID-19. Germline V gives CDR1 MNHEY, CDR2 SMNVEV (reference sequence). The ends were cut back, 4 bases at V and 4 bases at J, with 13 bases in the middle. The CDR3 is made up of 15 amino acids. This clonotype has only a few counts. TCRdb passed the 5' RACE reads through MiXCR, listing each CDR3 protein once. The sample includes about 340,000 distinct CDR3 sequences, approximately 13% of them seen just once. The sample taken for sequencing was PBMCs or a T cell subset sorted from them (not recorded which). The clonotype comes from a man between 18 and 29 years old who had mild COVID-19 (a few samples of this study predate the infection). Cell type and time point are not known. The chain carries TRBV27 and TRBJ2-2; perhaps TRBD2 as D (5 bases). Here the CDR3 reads CASSSPSPPTGELFF. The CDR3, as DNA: TGTGCCAGCAGTTCACCTAGCCCCCCCACCGGGGAGCTGTTTTTT.